This TCR beta chain was documented in a study of shared clonotypes between healthy human individuals. General observations from the study: An anticipated effect of sequencing depth on clonotype sharing among donors was recognized. Researchers sampled blood only, noting tissue repertoires likely differ. At large depth, rarefaction still showed sorted-subset sequencing to be incomplete.

Using immunoSEQ multiplex PCR, the repertoire was profiled, and TCRdb retains in-frame clones only, with some absent. The table includes 550,000 to 700,000 clones, about three quarters detected once. On this clone: Its antigen is still unknown.

The length of the CDR3 is 15 residues. Trimming took off 1 base at V and 6 bases at J, with 15 bases between the two ends. The germline gives CDR1 LGHNT, CDR2 FRNRAP. This TCR came from a woman aged 30 to 39 in good health. The J gene is TRBJ1-2, the V gene TRBV12-5, with D perhaps TRBD1 (6 bases). Sequenced sample: memory CD4+ T cells sorted from blood. The subset was: CD45RA-negative fraction. This CDR3 reads CASGLAATGQDGYTF. The CDR3 region has the DNA TGTGCTAGTGGTTTGGCGGCTACAGGGCAAGATGGCTACACCTTC.